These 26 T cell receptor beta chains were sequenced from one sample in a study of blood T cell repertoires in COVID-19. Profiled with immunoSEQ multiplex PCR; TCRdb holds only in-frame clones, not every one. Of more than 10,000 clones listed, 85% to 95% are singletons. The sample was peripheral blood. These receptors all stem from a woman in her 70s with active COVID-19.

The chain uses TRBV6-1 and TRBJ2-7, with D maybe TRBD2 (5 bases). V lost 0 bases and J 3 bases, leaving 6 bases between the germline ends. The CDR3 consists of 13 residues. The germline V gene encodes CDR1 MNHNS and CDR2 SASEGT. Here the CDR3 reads CASSEAGVYEQYF. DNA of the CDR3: TGTGCCAGCAGTGAAGCGGGAGTCTACGAGCAGTACTTC.

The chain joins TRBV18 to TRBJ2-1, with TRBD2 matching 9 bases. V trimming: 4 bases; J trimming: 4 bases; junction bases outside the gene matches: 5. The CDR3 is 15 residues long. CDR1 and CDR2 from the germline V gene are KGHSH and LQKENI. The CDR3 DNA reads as TGTGCCAGCTCACGCCAGACTAGCGGTTACAATGAGCAGTTCTTC. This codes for CASSRQTSGYNEQFF.

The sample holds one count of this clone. The CDR3 here is CASSWGRGRNEQFF. Here the CDR3 DNA reads TGTGCCAGCAGTTGGGGCAGGGGTAGGAATGAGCAGTTCTTC. The chain uses TRBV27 and TRBJ2-1; TRBD1 might be the D (6 bases). Germline V lookup: CDR1 MNHEY, CDR2 SMNVEV (reference sequence). With 4 bases removed from V and 7 bases from J, the gap between germline ends came to 14 bases. This CDR3 contains 14 residues.

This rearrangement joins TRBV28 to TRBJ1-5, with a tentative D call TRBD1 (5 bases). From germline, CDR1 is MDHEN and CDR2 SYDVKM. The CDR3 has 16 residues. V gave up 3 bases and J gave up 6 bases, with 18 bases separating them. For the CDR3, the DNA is TGTGCCAGCAGTTTTCGGGGGACCTCCGGGGTTCAGCCCCAGCATTTT. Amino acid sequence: CASSFRGTSGVQPQHF.

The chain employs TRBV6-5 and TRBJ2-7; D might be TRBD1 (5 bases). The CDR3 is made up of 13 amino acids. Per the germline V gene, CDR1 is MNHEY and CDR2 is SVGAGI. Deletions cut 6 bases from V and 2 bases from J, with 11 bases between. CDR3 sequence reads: CASRSDSTYEQYF. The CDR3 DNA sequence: TGTGCCAGCAGATCTGACAGTACCTACGAGCAGTACTTC.

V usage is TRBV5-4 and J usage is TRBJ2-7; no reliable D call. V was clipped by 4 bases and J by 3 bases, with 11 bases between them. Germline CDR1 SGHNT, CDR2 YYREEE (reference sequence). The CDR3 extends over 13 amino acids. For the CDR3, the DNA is TGTGCCAGCAGCCCCGATCCCGGCTACGAGCAGTACTTC. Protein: CASSPDPGYEQYF.

The CDR3 sequence: CASTRQEGPYEQYF. The CDR3 DNA sequence: TGTGCCAGCACTCGTCAGGAGGGCCCCTACGAGCAGTACTTC. The J gene is TRBJ2-7, the V gene TRBV11-2, with TRBD2 as a possible D gene (6 bases). This CDR3 comprises 14 residues. Germline assignment: CDR1 SGHAT and CDR2 FQNNGV. V lost 7 bases to trimming and J lost 2 bases, with 15 bases between them.

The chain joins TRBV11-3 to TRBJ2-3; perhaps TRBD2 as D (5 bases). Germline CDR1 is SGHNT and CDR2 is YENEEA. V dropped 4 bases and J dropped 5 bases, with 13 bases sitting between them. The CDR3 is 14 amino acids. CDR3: CASSSVRAGDTQYF. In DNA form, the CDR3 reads TGTGCCAGCAGCTCCGTGCGGGCGGGAGATACGCAGTATTTT. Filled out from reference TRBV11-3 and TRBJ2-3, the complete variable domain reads EAGVVQSPRYKIIEKKQPVAFWCNPISGHNTLYWYLQNLGQGPELLIRYENEEAVDDSQLPKDRFSAERLKGVDSTLKIQPAELGDSAVYLCASSSVRAGDTQYFGPGTRLTVL.

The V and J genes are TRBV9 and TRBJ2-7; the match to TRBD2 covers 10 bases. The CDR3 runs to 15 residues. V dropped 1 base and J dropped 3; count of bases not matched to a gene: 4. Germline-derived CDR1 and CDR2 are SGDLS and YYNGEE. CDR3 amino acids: CASSVLAGGGYEQYF. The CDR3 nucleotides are TGTGCCAGCAGCGTATTAGCGGGAGGCGGCTACGAGCAGTACTTC.

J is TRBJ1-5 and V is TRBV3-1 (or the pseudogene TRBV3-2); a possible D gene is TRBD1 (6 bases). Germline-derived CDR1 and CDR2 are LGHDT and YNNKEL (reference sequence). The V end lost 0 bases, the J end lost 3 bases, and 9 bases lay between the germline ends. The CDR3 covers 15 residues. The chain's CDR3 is CASSQDLGHNQPQHF. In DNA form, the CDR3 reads TGTGCCAGCAGCCAAGATCTGGGACACAATCAGCCCCAGCATTTT.

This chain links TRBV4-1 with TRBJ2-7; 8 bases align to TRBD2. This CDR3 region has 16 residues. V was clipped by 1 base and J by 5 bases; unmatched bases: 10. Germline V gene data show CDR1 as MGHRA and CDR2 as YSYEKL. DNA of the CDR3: TGCGCCAGCAGCCAAGGCCCAGCGGGAGACTACAACGAGCAGTACTTC. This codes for CASSQGPAGDYNEQYF.

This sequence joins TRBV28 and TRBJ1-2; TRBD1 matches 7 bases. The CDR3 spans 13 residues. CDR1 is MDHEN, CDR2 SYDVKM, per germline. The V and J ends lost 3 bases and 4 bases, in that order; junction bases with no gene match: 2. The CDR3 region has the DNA TGTGCCAGCAGTTTTCCAGGGGGCTATGGCTACACCTTC. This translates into CASSFPGGYGYTF.

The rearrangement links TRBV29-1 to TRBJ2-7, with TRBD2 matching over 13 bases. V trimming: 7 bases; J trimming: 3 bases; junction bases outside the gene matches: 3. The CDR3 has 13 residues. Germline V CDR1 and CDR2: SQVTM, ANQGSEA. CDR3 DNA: TGCAGCGCTCGGACTAGCGGGAGCTACGAGCAGTACTTC. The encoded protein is CSARTSGSYEQYF.

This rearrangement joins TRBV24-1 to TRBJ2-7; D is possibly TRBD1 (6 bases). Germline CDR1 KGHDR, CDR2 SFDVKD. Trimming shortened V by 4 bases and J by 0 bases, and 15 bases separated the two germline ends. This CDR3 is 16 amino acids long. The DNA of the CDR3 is TGTGCCACCAGTGAAAGAAATCCACAGGGCTCCTACGAGCAGTACTTC. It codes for CATSERNPQGSYEQYF.

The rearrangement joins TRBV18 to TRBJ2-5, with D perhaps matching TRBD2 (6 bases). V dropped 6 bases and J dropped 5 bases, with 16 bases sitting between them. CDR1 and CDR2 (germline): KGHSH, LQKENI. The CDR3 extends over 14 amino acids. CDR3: CASSRAAGGETQYF. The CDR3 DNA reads TGTGCCAGCTCTCGCGCGGCTGGAGGGGAGACCCAGTACTTC.

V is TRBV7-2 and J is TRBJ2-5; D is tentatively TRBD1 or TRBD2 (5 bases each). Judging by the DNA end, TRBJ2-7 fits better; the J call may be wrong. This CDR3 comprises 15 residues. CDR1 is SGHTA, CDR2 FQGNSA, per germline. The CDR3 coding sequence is TGTGCCAGCAGCTTAGTGGGCAACCCTGGGGGCGAGCAGTACTTC. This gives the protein CASSLVGNPGGEQYF.

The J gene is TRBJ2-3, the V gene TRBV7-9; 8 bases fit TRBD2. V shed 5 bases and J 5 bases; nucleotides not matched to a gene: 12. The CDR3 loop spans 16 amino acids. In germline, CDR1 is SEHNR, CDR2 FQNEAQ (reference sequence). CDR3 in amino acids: CASSIRSNLAGDTQYF. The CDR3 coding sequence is TGTGCCAGCAGCATCCGTAGTAATCTAGCGGGAGATACGCAGTATTTT.

Here the CDR3 reads CASSPGTDYEQYF. The CDR3, as DNA: TGTGCCAGCTCACCAGGGACAGACTACGAGCAGTACTTC. The chain combines TRBV18 with TRBJ2-7; TRBD1 agrees at 7 bases. Germline V lookup: CDR1 KGHSH, CDR2 LQKENI. This CDR3 spans 13 amino acids. The V segment lost 2 bases and the J segment 3 bases; nucleotides outside the gene matches: 1.

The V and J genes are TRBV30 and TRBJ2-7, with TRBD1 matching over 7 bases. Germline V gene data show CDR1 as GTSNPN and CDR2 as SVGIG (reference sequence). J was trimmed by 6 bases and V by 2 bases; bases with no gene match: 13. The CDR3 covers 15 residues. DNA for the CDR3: TGTGCCTGGAGTCCGACCTCCCCTACAGGGGCCGAGCAGTACTTC. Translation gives CAWSPTSPTGAEQYF.

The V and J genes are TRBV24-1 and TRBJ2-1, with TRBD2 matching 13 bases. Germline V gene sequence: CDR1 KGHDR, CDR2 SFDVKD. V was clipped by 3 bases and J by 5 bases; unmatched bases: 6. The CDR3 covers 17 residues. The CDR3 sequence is CATSDPTSGRANNEQFF. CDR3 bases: TGTGCCACCAGTGATCCTACTAGCGGGAGGGCCAACAATGAGCAGTTCTTC.

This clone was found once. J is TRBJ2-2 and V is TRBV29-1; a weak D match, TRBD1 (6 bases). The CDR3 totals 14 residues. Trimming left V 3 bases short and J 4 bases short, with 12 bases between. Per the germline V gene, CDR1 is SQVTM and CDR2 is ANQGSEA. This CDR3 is CSVDWGRGTGELFF. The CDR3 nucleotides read TGCAGCGTTGATTGGGGGCGCGGCACCGGGGAGCTGTTTTTT.

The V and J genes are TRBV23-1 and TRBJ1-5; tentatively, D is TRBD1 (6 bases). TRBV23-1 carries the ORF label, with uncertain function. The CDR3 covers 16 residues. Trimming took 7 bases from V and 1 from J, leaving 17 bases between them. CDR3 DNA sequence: TGCGCCAGCACCCCCAGCGGGGGGGCGAGCAATCAGCCCCAGCATTTT. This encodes CASTPSGGASNQPQHF.

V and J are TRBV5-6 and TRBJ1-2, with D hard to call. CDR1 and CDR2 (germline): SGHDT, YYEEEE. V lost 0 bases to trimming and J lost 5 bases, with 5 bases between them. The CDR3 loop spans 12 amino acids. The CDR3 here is CASSLGGYGYTF. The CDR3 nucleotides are TGTGCCAGCAGCTTGGGAGGGTATGGCTACACCTTC.

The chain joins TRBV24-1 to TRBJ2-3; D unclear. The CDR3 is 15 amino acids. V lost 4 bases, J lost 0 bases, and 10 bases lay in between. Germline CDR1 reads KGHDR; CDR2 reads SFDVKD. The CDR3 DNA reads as TGTGCCACCAGTGACCAGTCTCCTAGCACAGATACGCAGTATTTT. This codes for CATSDQSPSTDTQYF.

This CDR3 is CASSVQGLAGVFTDTQYF. The CDR3 region has the DNA TGTGCCAGCAGCGTACAGGGACTAGCGGGAGTTTTTACAGATACGCAGTATTTT. This chain joins TRBV9 and TRBJ2-3; 14 bases agree with TRBD2. V was pared by 1 base and J by 3 bases, with 7 bases of the junction left unmatched. Germline CDR1 SGDLS, CDR2 YYNGEE. This CDR3 comprises 18 residues.

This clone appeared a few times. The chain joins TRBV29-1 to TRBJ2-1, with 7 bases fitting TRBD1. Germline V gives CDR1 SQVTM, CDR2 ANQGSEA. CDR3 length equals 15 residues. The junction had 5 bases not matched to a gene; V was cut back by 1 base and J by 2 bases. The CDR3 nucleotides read TGCAGCGTTGAAGTGTGGGACAGTGCCTACAATGAGCAGTTCTTC. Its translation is CSVEVWDSAYNEQFF.